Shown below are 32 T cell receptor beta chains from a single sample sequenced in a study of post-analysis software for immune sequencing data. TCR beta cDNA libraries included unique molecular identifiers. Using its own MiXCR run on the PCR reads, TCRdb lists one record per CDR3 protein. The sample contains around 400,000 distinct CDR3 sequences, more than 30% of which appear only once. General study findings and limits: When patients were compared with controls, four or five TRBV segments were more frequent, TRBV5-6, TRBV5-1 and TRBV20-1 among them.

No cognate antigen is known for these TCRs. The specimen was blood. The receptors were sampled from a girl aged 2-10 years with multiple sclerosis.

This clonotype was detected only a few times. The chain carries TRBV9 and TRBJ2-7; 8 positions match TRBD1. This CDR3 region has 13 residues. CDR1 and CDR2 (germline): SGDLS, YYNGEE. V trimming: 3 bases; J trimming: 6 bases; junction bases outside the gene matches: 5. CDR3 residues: CASSAGQVGEQYF. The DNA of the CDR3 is TGTGCCAGCAGCGCGGGACAGGTGGGCGAGCAGTACTTC.

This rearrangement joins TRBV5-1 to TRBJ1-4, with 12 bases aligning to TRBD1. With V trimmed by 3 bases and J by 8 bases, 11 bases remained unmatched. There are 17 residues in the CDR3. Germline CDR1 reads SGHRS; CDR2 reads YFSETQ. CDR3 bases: TGCGCCAGCAGCTACGGGACAGGGGGCGCCGCGGGGGAAAAACTGTTTTTT. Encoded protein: CASSYGTGGAAGEKLFF. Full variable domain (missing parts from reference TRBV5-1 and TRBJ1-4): KAGVTQTPRYLIKTRGQQVTLSCSPISGHRSVSWYQQTPGQGLQFLFEYFSETQRNKGNFPGRFSGRQFSNSRSEMNVSTLELGDSALYLCASSYGTGGAAGEKLFFGSGTQLSVL.

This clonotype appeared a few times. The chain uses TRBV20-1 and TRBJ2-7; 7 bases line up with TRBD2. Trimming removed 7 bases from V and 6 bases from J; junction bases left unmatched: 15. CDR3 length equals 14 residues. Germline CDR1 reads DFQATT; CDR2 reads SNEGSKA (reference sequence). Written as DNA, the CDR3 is TGCAGTGTTACTCACCCTAGCGGAGGACCCGAGCAGTACTTC. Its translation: CSVTHPSGGPEQYF.

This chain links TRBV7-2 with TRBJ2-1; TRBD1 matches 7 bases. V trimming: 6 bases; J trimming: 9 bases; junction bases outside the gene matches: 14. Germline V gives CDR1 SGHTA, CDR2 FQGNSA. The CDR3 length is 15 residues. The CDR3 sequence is CASRGPGTDISEQFF. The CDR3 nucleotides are TGTGCCAGCAGGGGACCCGGGACAGACATAAGTGAGCAGTTCTTC.

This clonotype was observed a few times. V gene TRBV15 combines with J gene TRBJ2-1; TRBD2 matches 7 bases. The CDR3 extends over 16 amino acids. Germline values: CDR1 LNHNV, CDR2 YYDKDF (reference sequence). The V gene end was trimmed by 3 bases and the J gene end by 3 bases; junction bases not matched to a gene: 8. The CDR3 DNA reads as TGTGCCACCAGCAGCCCCGGGAGGCTCTACTACAATGAGCAGTTCTTC. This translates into CATSSPGRLYYNEQFF.

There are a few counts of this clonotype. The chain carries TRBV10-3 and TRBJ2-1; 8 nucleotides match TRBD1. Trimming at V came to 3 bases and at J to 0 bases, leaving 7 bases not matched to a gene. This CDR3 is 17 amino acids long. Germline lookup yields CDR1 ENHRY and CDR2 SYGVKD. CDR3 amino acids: CAISDGRDRSSYNEQFF. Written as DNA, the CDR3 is TGTGCCATCAGTGATGGTCGGGACAGGAGCTCCTACAATGAGCAGTTCTTC.

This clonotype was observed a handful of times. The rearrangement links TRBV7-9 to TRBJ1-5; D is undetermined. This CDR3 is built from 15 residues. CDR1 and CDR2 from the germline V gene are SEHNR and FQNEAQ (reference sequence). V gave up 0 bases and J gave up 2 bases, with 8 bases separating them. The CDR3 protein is CASSLAAGRNQPQHF. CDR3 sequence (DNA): TGTGCCAGCAGCTTAGCAGCAGGACGCAATCAGCCCCAGCATTTT. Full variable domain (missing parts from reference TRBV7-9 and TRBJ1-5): DTGVSQNPRHKITKRGQNVTFRCDPISEHNRLYWYRQTLGQGPEFLTYFQNEAQLEKSRLLSDRFSAERPKGSFSTLEIQRTEQGDSAMYLCASSLAAGRNQPQHFGDGTRLSIL.

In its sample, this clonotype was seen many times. CDR3 sequence: CASSPNTSGANVLTF. CDR3 nucleotide sequence: TGTGCCAGCAGTCCGAACACCTCTGGGGCCAACGTCCTGACTTTC. This rearrangement joins TRBV12-3 or TRBV12-4 to TRBJ2-6; unclear D gene. This CDR3 contains 15 residues. V was cut by 5 bases and J by 0 bases, with 8 bases left in between.

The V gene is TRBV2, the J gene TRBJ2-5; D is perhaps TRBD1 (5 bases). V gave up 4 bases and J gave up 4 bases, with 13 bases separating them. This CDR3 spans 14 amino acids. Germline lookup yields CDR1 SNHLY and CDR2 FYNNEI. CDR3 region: CASSGRVFAETQYF. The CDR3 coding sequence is TGTGCCAGCAGTGGCAGGGTTTTCGCAGAGACCCAGTACTTC.

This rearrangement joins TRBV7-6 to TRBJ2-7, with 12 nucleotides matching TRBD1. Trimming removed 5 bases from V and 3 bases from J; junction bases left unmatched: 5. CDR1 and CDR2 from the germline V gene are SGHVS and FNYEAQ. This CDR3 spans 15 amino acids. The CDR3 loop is CASSPGQGAFYEQYF. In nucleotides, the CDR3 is TGTGCCAGCAGCCCGGGACAGGGGGCCTTCTACGAGCAGTACTTC.

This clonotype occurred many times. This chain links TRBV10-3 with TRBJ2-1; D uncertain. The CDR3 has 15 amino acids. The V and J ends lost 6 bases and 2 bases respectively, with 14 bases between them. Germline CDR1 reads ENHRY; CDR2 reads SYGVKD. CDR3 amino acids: CAIRLKHGPYNEQFF. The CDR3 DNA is TGTGCCATCAGACTAAAACACGGCCCCTACAATGAGCAGTTCTTC.

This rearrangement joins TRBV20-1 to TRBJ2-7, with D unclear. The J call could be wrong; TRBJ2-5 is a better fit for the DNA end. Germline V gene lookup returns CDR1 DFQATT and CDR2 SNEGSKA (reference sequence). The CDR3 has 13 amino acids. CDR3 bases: TGCAGTGCTAGAGCGCGGAGAGGCGAGACCCAGTACTTC. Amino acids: CSARARRGETQYF.

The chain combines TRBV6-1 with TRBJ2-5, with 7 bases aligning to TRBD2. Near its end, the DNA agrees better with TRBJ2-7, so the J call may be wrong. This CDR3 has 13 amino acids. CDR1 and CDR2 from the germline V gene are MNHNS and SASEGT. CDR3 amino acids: CASRAGERDEQYF. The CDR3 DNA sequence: TGTGCCAGCAGGGCGGGGGAGCGAGACGAGCAGTACTTC.

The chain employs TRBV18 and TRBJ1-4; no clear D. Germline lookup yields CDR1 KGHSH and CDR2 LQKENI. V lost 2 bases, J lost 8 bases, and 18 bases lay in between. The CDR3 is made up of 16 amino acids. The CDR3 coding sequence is TGTGCCAGCTCACCAAAGCTTGGAGAGGGAGACGAAAAACTGTTTTTT. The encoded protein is CASSPKLGEGDEKLFF.

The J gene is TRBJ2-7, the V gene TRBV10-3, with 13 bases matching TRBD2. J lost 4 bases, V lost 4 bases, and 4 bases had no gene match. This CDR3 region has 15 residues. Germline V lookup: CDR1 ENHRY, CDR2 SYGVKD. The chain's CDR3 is CAISGTSGSAYEQYF. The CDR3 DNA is TGTGCCATCAGTGGGACTAGCGGGAGTGCTTACGAGCAGTACTTC.

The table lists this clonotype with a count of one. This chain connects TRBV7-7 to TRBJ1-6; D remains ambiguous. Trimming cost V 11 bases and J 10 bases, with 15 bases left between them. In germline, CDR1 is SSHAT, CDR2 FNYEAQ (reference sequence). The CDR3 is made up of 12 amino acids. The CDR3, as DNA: TGTGCCTTAAGGTCGGAGGGCTCACCCCTCCACTTT. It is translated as CALRSEGSPLHF.

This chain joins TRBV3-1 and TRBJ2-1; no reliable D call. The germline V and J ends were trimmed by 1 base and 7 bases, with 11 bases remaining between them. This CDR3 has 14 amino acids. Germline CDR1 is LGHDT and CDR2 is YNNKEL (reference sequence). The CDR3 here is CASSQVNTGNEQFF. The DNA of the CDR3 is TGTGCCAGCAGCCAAGTTAATACCGGGAATGAGCAGTTCTTC.

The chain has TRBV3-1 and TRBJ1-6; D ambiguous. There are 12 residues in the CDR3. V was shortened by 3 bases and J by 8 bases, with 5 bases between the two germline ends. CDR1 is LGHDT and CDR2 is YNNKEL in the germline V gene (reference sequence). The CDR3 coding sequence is TGTGCCAGCAGCCACAGCGATTCACCCCTCCACTTT. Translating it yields CASSHSDSPLHF.

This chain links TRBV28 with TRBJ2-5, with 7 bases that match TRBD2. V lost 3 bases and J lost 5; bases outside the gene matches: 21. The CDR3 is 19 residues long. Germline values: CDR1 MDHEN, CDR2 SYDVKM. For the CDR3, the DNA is TGTGCCAGCAGTTTGAGGCTCGGGAGGACCTATGAGTTCCGGGAGACCCAGTACTTC. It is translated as CASSLRLGRTYEFRETQYF.

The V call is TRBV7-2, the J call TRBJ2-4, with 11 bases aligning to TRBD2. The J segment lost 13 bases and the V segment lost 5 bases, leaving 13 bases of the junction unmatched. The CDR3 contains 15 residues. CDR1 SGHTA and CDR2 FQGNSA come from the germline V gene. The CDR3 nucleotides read TGTGCCAGCAGCATACTAGCGGGAGCGTTCCGGGAGCAGTACTTC. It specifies CASSILAGAFREQYF.

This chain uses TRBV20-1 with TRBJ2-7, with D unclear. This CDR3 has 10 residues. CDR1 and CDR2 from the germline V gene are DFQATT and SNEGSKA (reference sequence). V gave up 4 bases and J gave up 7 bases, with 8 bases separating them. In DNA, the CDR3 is TGCAGTGCTAATCTCGGGGAGCAGTACTTC. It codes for CSANLGEQYF.

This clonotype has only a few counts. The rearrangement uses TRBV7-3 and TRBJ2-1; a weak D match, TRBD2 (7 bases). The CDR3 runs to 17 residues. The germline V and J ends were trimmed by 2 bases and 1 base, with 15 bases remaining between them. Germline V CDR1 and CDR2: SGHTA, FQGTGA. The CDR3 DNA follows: TGTGCCAGCAGCTTATGGGGGGGGGCAGCTTCCTACAATGAGCAGTTCTTC. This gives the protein CASSLWGGAASYNEQFF. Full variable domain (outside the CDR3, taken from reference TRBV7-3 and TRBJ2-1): GAGVSQTPSNKVTEKGKYVELRCDPISGHTALYWYRQSLGQGPEFLIYFQGTGAADDSGLPNDRFFAVRPEGSVSTLKIQRTERGDSAVYLCASSLWGGAASYNEQFFGPGTRLTVL.

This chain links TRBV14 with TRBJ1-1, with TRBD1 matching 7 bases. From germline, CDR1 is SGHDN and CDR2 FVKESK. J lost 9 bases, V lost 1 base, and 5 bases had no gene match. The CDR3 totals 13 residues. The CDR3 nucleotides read TGTGCCAGCAGCCAAGCGGACAGGTTCCAAGCTTTCTTT. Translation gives CASSQADRFQAFF. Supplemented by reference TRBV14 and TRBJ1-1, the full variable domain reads EAGVTQFPSHSVIEKGQTVTLRCDPISGHDNLYWYRRVMGKEIKFLLHFVKESKQDESGMPNNRFLAERTGGTYSTLKVQPAELEDSGVYFCASSQADRFQAFFGQGTRLTVV.

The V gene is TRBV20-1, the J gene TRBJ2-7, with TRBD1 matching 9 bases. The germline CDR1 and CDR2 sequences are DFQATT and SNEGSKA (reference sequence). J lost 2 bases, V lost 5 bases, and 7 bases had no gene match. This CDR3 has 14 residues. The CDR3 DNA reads TGCAGTGCTTCTGGACAGGGGAAGCCCTACGAGCAGTACTTC. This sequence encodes CSASGQGKPYEQYF.

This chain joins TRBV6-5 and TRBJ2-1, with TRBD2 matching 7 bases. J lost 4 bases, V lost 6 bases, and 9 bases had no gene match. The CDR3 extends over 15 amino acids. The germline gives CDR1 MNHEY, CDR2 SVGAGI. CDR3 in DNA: TGTGCCAGCAGCCCAAGCGGGGCTGAATACAATGAGCAGTTCTTC. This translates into CASSPSGAEYNEQFF.

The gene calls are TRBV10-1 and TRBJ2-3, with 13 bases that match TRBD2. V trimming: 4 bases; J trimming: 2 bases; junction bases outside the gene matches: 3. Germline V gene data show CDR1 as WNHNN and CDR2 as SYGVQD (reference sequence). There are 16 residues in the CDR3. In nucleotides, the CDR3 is TGCGCCAGCAGTGTAGGACTAGCGGGGGTCACAGATACGCAGTATTTT. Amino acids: CASSVGLAGVTDTQYF.

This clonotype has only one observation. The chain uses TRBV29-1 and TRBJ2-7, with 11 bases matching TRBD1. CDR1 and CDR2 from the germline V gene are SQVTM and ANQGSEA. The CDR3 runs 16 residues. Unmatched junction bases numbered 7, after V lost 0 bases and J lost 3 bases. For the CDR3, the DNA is TGCAGCGTTGAAGATTTTGGACAGGGGGCGGACTACGAGCAGTACTTC. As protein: CSVEDFGQGADYEQYF.

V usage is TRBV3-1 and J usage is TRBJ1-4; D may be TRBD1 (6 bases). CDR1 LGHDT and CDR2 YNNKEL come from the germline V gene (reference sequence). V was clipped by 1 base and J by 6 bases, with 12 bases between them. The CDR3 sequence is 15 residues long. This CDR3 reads CASSQGTASYEKLFF. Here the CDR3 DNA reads TGTGCCAGCAGCCAAGGGACAGCCAGCTATGAAAAACTGTTTTTT. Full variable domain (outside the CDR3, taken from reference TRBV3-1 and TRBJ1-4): DTAVSQTPKYLVTQMGNDKSIKCEQNLGHDTMYWYKQDSKKFLKIMFSYNNKELIINETVPNRFSPKSPDKAHLNLHINSLELGDSAVYFCASSQGTASYEKLFFGSGTQLSVL.

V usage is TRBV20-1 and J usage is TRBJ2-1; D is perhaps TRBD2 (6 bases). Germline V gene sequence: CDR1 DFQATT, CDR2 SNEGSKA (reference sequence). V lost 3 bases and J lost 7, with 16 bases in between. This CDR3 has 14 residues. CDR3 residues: CSASRLVLLNEQFF. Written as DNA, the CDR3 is TGCAGTGCTAGTCGACTAGTTCTCTTGAATGAGCAGTTCTTC.

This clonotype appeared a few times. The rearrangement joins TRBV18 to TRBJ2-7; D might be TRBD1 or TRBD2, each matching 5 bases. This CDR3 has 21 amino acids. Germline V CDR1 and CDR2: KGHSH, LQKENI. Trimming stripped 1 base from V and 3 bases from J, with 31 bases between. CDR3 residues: CASSPLPAGLSGRKNYYEQYF. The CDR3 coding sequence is TGTGCCAGCTCACCACTACCTGCAGGGCTCTCGGGACGGAAAAACTACTACGAGCAGTACTTC.

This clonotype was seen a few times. CDR3 protein: CATSLTMGQGSYEQYF. CDR3 coding DNA: TGTGCCACCAGCCTTACGATGGGACAGGGTTCCTACGAGCAGTACTTC. J is TRBJ2-7 and V is TRBV15, with 9 bases fitting TRBD1. V gave up 5 bases and J gave up 1 base; unmatched junction bases: 9. Germline loops: CDR1 LNHNV, CDR2 YYDKDF (reference sequence). The CDR3 length is 16 residues.

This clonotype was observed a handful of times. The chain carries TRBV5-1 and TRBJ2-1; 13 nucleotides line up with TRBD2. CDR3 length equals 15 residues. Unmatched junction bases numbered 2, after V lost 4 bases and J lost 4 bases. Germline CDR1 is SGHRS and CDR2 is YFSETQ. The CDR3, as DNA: TGCGCCAGCAGCACTAGCGGGGGGGTTTACAATGAGCAGTTCTTC. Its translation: CASSTSGGVYNEQFF.